The 28 T cell receptor beta chains below were found in one sample sequenced in a study of lymphopenia after photon versus proton radiotherapy. Profiled with immunoSEQ multiplex PCR; TCRdb holds only in-frame clones, not every one. The table lists under 30,000 clones, roughly 87% of them singletons. This specimen was peripheral blood, taken from a patient treated with proton-based radiotherapy. These receptors were collected from a woman in her sixties or seventies with cholangiocarcinoma. Some clones in this sample may be carry-over from other donors' samples.

The rearrangement uses TRBV5-1 and TRBJ2-1; D is uncertain. The CDR3 is 12 amino acids. Germline values: CDR1 SGHRS, CDR2 YFSETQ. Deletions cut 7 bases from V and 4 bases from J, with 9 bases between. CDR3 loop: CASSAPYNEQFF. CDR3 in DNA: TGCGCCAGCTCGGCACCATACAATGAGCAGTTCTTC.

Judged by abundance, this clone is medium-sized. The CDR3 bases are TGTGCCAGCAGTTTATACCCCGGCCGAAACACCATATATTTT. Protein sequence: CASSLYPGRNTIYF. The chain combines TRBV6-5 with TRBJ1-3; no firm D call. Germline CDR1 MNHEY, CDR2 SVGAGI. V lost 4 bases and J 5 bases, leaving 12 bases between the germline ends. CDR3 length equals 14 residues.

CDR3 in DNA: TGTGCCAGCAGCTTTAACCCCGACACACAGTTCTTC. Translating gives CASSFNPDTQFF. The chain has TRBV7-2 and TRBJ2-1; D not certain. CDR3 length equals 12 residues. Germline V lookup: CDR1 SGHTA, CDR2 FQGNSA. Deletions cut 3 bases from V and 13 bases from J, with 13 bases between.

V and J are TRBV5-1 and TRBJ1-3; D gene ambiguous. The CDR3 totals 14 residues. V lost 5 bases to trimming and J lost 0 bases, with 9 bases between them. Looked up from germline, CDR1 is SGHRS and CDR2 is YFSETQ. CDR3 loop: CASRPEPSGNTIYF. The CDR3 DNA sequence: TGCGCCAGCAGGCCGGAGCCCTCTGGAAACACCATATATTTT.

The CDR3 nucleotides are TGTGCCAGTAGTGAGGGGTGGGCTAATGAAAAACTGTTTTTT. Its translation is CASSEGWANEKLFF. The chain is built from TRBV19 and TRBJ1-4; a possible D gene is TRBD1 (5 bases). The CDR3 is made up of 14 amino acids. Germline CDR1 and CDR2: LNHDA and SQIVND (reference sequence). Trimming shortened V by 5 bases and J by 3 bases, and 10 bases separated the two germline ends. The whole variable domain, filled in from reference TRBV19 and TRBJ1-4, reads DGGITQSPKYLFRKEGQNVTLSCEQNLNHDAMYWYRQDPGQGLRLIYYSQIVNDFQKGDIAEGYSVSREKKESFPLTVTSAQKNPTAFYLCASSEGWANEKLFFGSGTQLSVL.

V is TRBV7-3 and J is TRBJ2-7; 11 bases map to TRBD1. The J segment lost 4 bases and the V segment lost 5 bases, leaving 7 bases of the junction unmatched. Germline lookup yields CDR1 SGHTA and CDR2 FQGTGA. The CDR3 runs to 15 residues. This CDR3 reads CASSPGTGGTYEQYF. CDR3 sequence (DNA): TGTGCCAGCAGCCCCGGGACAGGGGGAACTTACGAGCAGTACTTC.

The V call is TRBV5-1, the J call TRBJ2-7; D perhaps matches TRBD1 (6 bases). Per germline, CDR1 SGHRS and CDR2 YFSETQ. This CDR3 contains 16 residues. V dropped 0 bases and J dropped 1 base, with 14 bases sitting between them. The CDR3 DNA is TGCGCCAGCAGCTTGGGAACCGGGACACTTTCCTACGAGCAGTACTTC. Translation gives CASSLGTGTLSYEQYF.

This chain connects TRBV7-2 to TRBJ2-5; 9 nucleotides align to TRBD2. The CDR3 consists of 16 residues. Per germline, CDR1 SGHTA and CDR2 FQGNSA. Trimming cost V 5 bases and J 5 bases; bases outside gene matches: 12. The CDR3 sequence is CASSPLGSGSLETQYF. The CDR3 coding sequence is TGTGCCAGCAGCCCGCTGGGTAGCGGGAGTCTCGAGACCCAGTACTTC.

DNA for the CDR3: TGTGCCAGCAGACAACCGGGACAGGGCTACACCTTC. Translation gives CASRQPGQGYTF. The J gene is TRBJ1-2, the V gene TRBV6-1; 7 bases align to TRBD1. Germline assignment: CDR1 MNHNS and CDR2 SASEGT. This CDR3 region has 12 residues. With 6 bases clipped from V and 8 bases from J, the junction kept 6 bases outside the gene matches.

The rearrangement links TRBV9 to TRBJ2-2, with 9 bases fitting TRBD2. Germline V gene lookup returns CDR1 SGDLS and CDR2 YYNGEE. The trim removed 4 bases at V and 0 bases at J, leaving 4 bases unmatched. The CDR3 totals 16 residues. CDR3 protein: CASSTTSGANTGELFF. The CDR3, as DNA: TGTGCCAGCAGCACGACTAGCGGAGCGAACACCGGGGAGCTGTTTTTT. The full variable domain, with the rest looked up from reference TRBV9 and TRBJ2-2, is DSGVTQTPKHLITATGQRVTLRCSPRSGDLSVYWYQQSLDQGLQFLIQYYNGEERAKGNILERFSAQQFPDLHSELNLSSLELGDSALYFCASSTTSGANTGELFFGEGSRLTVL.

This chain connects TRBV2 to TRBJ2-3; possibly TRBD2 for D (6 bases). There are 15 residues in the CDR3. V dropped 3 bases and J dropped 3 bases, with 13 bases sitting between them. Per the germline V gene, CDR1 is SNHLY and CDR2 is FYNNEI. This CDR3 is CASSDLRRETDTQYF. The CDR3 nucleotides are TGTGCCAGCAGTGATTTGAGGCGGGAAACAGATACGCAGTATTTT.

V is TRBV5-1 and J is TRBJ1-1, with unresolved D. V was cut by 5 bases and J by 3 bases, with 14 bases left in between. This CDR3 spans 14 amino acids. CDR1 and CDR2 from the germline V gene are SGHRS and YFSETQ. Here the CDR3 reads CASRPHSGDTEAFF. CDR3 in DNA: TGCGCCAGCAGGCCTCATTCGGGTGACACTGAAGCTTTCTTT.

The V call is TRBV18, the J call TRBJ1-1; no clear D. CDR3 length: 12 residues. The germline gives CDR1 KGHSH, CDR2 LQKENI. The germline V and J ends were trimmed by 0 bases and 6 bases, with 5 bases remaining between them. The CDR3 reads CASSPPLSEAFF. The DNA for the CDR3 is TGTGCCAGCTCACCACCACTATCTGAAGCTTTCTTT.

The chain couples TRBV18 to TRBJ2-5; D may be TRBD2 (5 bases). The CDR3 runs 17 residues. V was clipped by 3 bases and J by 4 bases, with 21 bases between them. Germline V gene lookup returns CDR1 KGHSH and CDR2 LQKENI. The CDR3 bases are TGTGCCAGCTCACCTACCCTTATAGGAGTTGGAGGAGAGACCCAGTACTTC. The encoded protein is CASSPTLIGVGGETQYF. Full variable domain (outside the CDR3, taken from reference TRBV18 and TRBJ2-5): NAGVMQNPRHLVRRRGQEARLRCSPMKGHSHVYWYRQLPEEGLKFMVYLQKENIIDESGMPKERFSAEFPKEGPSILRIQQVVRGDSAAYFCASSPTLIGVGGETQYFGPGTRLLVL.

This chain links TRBV5-1 with TRBJ1-4, with D tentatively TRBD1 (5 bases). In germline, CDR1 is SGHRS, CDR2 YFSETQ. V was trimmed by 4 bases and J by 4 bases, leaving 11 bases between them. This CDR3 has 14 residues. In DNA, the CDR3 is TGCGCCAGCAGCCGAGGGGACCGTAATGAAAAACTGTTTTTT. Translated: CASSRGDRNEKLFF.

On this clone itself: One junction end does not reproduce the germline sequence, and a read error may be involved. This sequence joins TRBV7-9 and TRBJ2-7, with TRBD2 identical over 8 bases. Germline V gene lookup returns CDR1 SEHNR and CDR2 FQNEAQ (reference sequence). The CDR3 extends over 14 amino acids. CDR3 residues: CASSSTSVSHEQYF. Written as DNA, the CDR3 is TGTGCCAGCAGCTCGACTAGCGTCTCCCACGAGCAGTACTTC.

The chain couples TRBV4-3 to TRBJ2-1; TRBD2 might be the D (5 bases). The CDR3 extends over 18 amino acids. Trimming took off 4 bases at V and 9 bases at J, with 28 bases between the two ends. The V gene's germline CDR1 is LGHNA and CDR2 YSLEER. CDR3 sequence (DNA): TGCGCCAGCAGCCCCCGGCCCCATACTAGGGAGCCTAATCTTGAGCAGTTCTTC. As protein: CASSPRPHTREPNLEQFF.

The rearrangement joins TRBV7-3 to TRBJ1-1; 7 bases align to TRBD1. Germline lookup yields CDR1 SGHTA and CDR2 FQGTGA. There are 15 residues in the CDR3. V trimming: 4 bases; J trimming: 1 base; junction bases outside the gene matches: 6. This CDR3 is CASSSARTGNTEAFF. CDR3 nucleotides: TGTGCCAGCAGCTCCGCCCGGACAGGGAACACTGAAGCTTTCTTT.

The chain joins TRBV7-9 to TRBJ1-4; tentatively, D is TRBD1 (5 bases). The CDR3 contains 13 residues. Germline V gene sequence: CDR1 SEHNR, CDR2 FQNEAQ (reference sequence). Trimming removed 3 bases at V and 5 bases at J, with 7 bases between. This CDR3 reads CASSLGGNEKLFF. In DNA form, the CDR3 reads TGTGCCAGCAGCTTGGGGGGGAATGAAAAACTGTTTTTT.

The chain combines TRBV6-1 with TRBJ2-1; 12 positions agree with TRBD2. V was pared by 6 bases and J by 4 bases, with 4 bases of the junction left unmatched. The CDR3 totals 15 residues. Germline CDR1 and CDR2: MNHNS and SASEGT. CDR3: CASRSLAGGYNEQFF. The CDR3 region has the DNA TGTGCCAGCAGGTCACTAGCGGGAGGTTACAATGAGCAGTTCTTC.

The chain carries TRBV7-9 and TRBJ2-5; D unclear. The CDR3 contains 16 residues. The germline V gene has CDR1 SEHNR and CDR2 FQNEAQ (reference sequence). Trimming left V 5 bases short and J 5 bases short, with 21 bases between. CDR3 protein: CASSPLGVPLRETQYF. The CDR3 DNA is TGTGCCAGCAGCCCACTCGGTGTGCCTCTCCGGGAGACCCAGTACTTC.

This clone showed up just a few times. The V call is TRBV6-1, the J call TRBJ1-2; 7 positions match TRBD1. Trimming cost V 6 bases and J 2 bases; bases outside gene matches: 6. This CDR3 is built from 14 residues. The germline V gene has CDR1 MNHNS and CDR2 SASEGT. CDR3: CASRAGQANYGYTF. CDR3 DNA sequence: TGTGCCAGCAGGGCCGGACAGGCCAACTATGGCTACACCTTC.

The chain employs TRBV25-1 and TRBJ2-5; 10 nucleotides align to TRBD2. V shed 3 bases, J shed 5 bases, and the junction held 6 bases outside the gene matches. The CDR3 totals 15 residues. Per the germline V gene, CDR1 is MGHDK and CDR2 is SYGVNS. CDR3 protein: CASSDSGGAGETQYF. The CDR3 region has the DNA TGTGCCAGCAGTGACAGCGGGGGGGCTGGGGAGACCCAGTACTTC.

This chain joins TRBV4-1 and TRBJ2-1, with TRBD2 matching 9 bases. The CDR3 contains 16 residues. The junction had 6 bases not matched to a gene; V was cut back by 0 bases and J by 6 bases. The germline V gene has CDR1 MGHRA and CDR2 YSYEKL. The CDR3 region has the DNA TGCGCCAGCAGCCAAGATCCCGGCGGGAGGGCCAATGAGCAGTTCTTC. Translation: CASSQDPGGRANEQFF.

The V call is TRBV27, the J call TRBJ1-1, with D tentatively TRBD1 (5 bases). V was pared by 5 bases and J by 2 bases, with 6 bases between. The germline CDR1 and CDR2 sequences are MNHEY and SMNVEV (reference sequence). The CDR3 sequence is 12 residues long. DNA for the CDR3: TGTGCCAGCAGTGACAGAAACACTGAAGCTTTCTTT. Amino acids: CASSDRNTEAFF.

The V and J genes are TRBV11-3 and TRBJ2-6, with a tentative D call TRBD2 (7 bases). The CDR3 is 19 residues long. Trimming shortened V by 5 bases and J by 0 bases, and 20 bases separated the two germline ends. Per the germline V gene, CDR1 is SGHNT and CDR2 is YENEEA. CDR3 in DNA: TGTGCCAGCAGCCTAGGGACGGGGGGCCCCTTCTCTGGGGCCAACGTCCTGACTTTC. It specifies CASSLGTGGPFSGANVLTF.

This clone has only one observation. The chain employs TRBV9 and TRBJ2-3, with D uncertain. Between the trimmed V and J ends, which lost 6 bases and 2 bases, there was a span of 10 bases. Germline values: CDR1 SGDLS, CDR2 YYNGEE. CDR3 length equals 13 residues. DNA for the CDR3: TGTGCCAGCAATGAGATGACCACAGATACGCAGTATTTT. Its translation is CASNEMTTDTQYF.

The V gene is TRBV19, the J gene TRBJ2-7; 9 nucleotides line up with TRBD2. Germline V lookup: CDR1 LNHDA, CDR2 SQIVND (reference sequence). CDR3 size: 15 residues. Losses at the gene ends were 5 bases for V and 0 bases for J; bases not matched to a gene: 5. In DNA form, the CDR3 reads TGTGCCAGTAGTTTGGCGGGGGGGTTCTCCTACGAGCAGTACTTC. This gives the protein CASSLAGGFSYEQYF.